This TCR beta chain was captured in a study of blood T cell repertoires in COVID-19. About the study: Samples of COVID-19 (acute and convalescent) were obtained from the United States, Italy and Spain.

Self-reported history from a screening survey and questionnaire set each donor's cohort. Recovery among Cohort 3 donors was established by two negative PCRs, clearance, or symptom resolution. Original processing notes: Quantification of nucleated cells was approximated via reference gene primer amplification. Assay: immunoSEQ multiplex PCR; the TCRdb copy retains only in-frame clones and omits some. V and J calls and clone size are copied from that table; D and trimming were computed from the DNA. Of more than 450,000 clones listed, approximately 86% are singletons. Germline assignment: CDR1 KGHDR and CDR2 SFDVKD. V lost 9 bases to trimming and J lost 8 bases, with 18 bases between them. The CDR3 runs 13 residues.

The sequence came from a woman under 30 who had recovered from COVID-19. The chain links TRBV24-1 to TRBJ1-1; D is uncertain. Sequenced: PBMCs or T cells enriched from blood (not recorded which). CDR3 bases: TGTGCCACCCCCCCTTATGGAGCCTTGGAAGCTTTCTTT. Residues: CATPPYGALEAFF.